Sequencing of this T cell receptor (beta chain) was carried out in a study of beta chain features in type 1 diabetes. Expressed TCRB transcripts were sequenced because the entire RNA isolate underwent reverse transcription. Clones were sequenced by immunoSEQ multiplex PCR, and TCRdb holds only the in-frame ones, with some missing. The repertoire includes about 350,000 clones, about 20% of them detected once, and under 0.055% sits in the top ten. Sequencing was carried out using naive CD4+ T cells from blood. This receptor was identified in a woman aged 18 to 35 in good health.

CDR3 DNA: TGTGCCAGCAGCCTGACAGAGGGACTAGCGGGAGTGGGGTACGAGCAGTACTTC. Its translation: CASSLTEGLAGVGYEQYF. This rearrangement joins TRBV9 to TRBJ2-7, with 14 positions matching TRBD2. Germline CDR1 and CDR2: SGDLS and YYNGEE. V shed 4 bases and J 4 bases; nucleotides not matched to a gene: 13. This CDR3 is built from 18 residues.